These T cell receptor beta chains were read from a single sample in a study of T cells in tuberculosis. The assay was immunoSEQ multiplex PCR, and TCRdb's table has in-frame clones only and misses some. In the table there are 35,000 to 55,000 clones, approximately 94% of which are singletons. The material sequenced was PBMCs. The receptors originated from a donor aged 5 to 30 with latent tuberculosis or without tuberculosis infection. Some clones in this sample may be carry-over from other donors' samples. The CDR3 runs from the conserved cysteine through the conserved F or W.

v_gene,CDR3aa
TRBV5-6,CASSLYVGQGKRKLFF
TRBV2,CASKGQGLVNTEAFF
TRBV18,CASSPRGGAQGPAKNIQYF
TRBV27,CASSLIPGLPSEAFF
TRBV27,CASSSSGVEESDTQYF
TRBV18,CASSPQDYGYTF
TRBV7-9,CASRGEANYGYTF
TRBV7-2,CASSLGGWGGNQPQHF
TRBV18,CASSPDMIEREATYNEQFF
TRBV6-6,CASSYSPSGNTIYF
TRBV27,CASSLPTGRSTDTQYF
TRBV7-6,CASSPNTGEREQYF
TRBV7-9,CASSPQQGLGTEAFF
TRBV19,CASDKASSNQPQHF
TRBV19,CASGLNSLTDTQYF
TRBV6-1,CASSRTSGNSYEQYF
TRBV14,CASSQVFQPRIYGYTF
TRBV2,CASSEMGPREYEQYF
TRBV2,CASSEATRGSTGELFF
TRBV7-2,CASSRQGAGRDTGELFF
TRBV2,CASAGQANEKLFF
TRBV5-1,CASSDRPMNTEAFF
TRBV7-9,CASSRGDHGYTF
TRBV4-1,CASSQVRAAGQVDEQYF
TRBV30,CAWRKLSPGGQETQYF
TRBV5-6,CASSEGGSYNEQFF
TRBV4-3,CASSQLVAYEQYF
TRBV7-2,CASSLRSRSGTEAFF
TRBV7-6,CASSARKYRDRDTEAFF
TRBV5-1,CASSDSRSNTEAFF
TRBV7-2,CASSLDELQETQYF
TRBV5-1,CASSLTGIVPNEQFF
TRBV19,CASTTTGTSGYGYTF
TRBV4-1,CASSQEAGGLEKLFF
TRBV11-3,CASSLGAITDTQYF